These 20 T cell receptor beta chains share one sample of origin, sequenced in a study of OX40 agonist ivuxolimab in advanced cancers. TCRdb's table, derived via immunoSEQ multiplex PCR, lists solely in-frame clones and lacks some. This sample yields about 68,000 clones, of which roughly 88% are seen a single time; about 1.6% belongs to the top ten. The sequenced sample was CD4+ or CD8+ T cells sorted from blood, obtained in a trial of the OX40 agonist ivuxolimab. These receptor sequences come from an adult with an advanced solid tumor such as melanoma, head and neck, liver or kidney cancer.

The chain uses TRBV20-1 and TRBJ2-7, with D unclear. CDR1 is DFQATT and CDR2 is SNEGSKA in the germline V gene (reference sequence). This CDR3 is built from 11 residues. Trimming shortened V by 0 bases and J by 7 bases, and 7 bases separated the two germline ends. The CDR3 spells CSARDSGEQYF. In DNA form, the CDR3 reads TGCAGTGCTAGAGATTCTGGGGAGCAGTACTTC.

The chain links TRBV7-3 to TRBJ2-1; tentative D call: TRBD2 (6 bases). Germline CDR1 and CDR2: SGHTA and FQGTGA. There are 16 residues in the CDR3. V was pared by 5 bases and J by 1 base, with 15 bases between. The CDR3 loop is CASSPVTSFSYNEQFF. The CDR3 nucleotides are TGTGCCAGCAGCCCTGTAACTAGCTTTTCCTACAATGAGCAGTTCTTC.

The CDR3 coding sequence is TGCAGCGTCCAACCATTCTCTGGAAACACCATATATTTT. This codes for CSVQPFSGNTIYF. The chain is built from TRBV29-1 and TRBJ1-3; D gene uncertain. The CDR3 spans 13 residues. Germline CDR1 SQVTM, CDR2 ANQGSEA. V was cut by 6 bases and J by 0 bases, with 9 bases left in between.

CDR3 in amino acids: CASSLGTATYYGYTF. The DNA of the CDR3 is TGTGCCAGCAGCCTCGGGACAGCAACTTACTATGGCTACACCTTC. The V call is TRBV7-2, the J call TRBJ1-2; 7 bases match TRBD1. The CDR3 runs to 15 residues. After removal of 5 bases from V and 3 bases from J, the junction contained 9 bases not matched to a gene. The germline V gene encodes CDR1 SGHTA and CDR2 FQGNSA.

The chain is built from TRBV6-1 and TRBJ2-7; D unresolved. The CDR3 contains 14 residues. Germline V gene data show CDR1 as MNHNS and CDR2 as SASEGT. The germline V and J ends were trimmed by 2 bases and 2 bases, with 10 bases remaining between them. CDR3 protein: CASSEYVRTYEQYF. CDR3 in DNA: TGTGCCAGCAGTGAATATGTCAGAACCTACGAGCAGTACTTC.

The gene calls are TRBV28 and TRBJ2-7; D is perhaps TRBD1 (6 bases). V was shortened by 7 bases and J by 7 bases, with 17 bases between the two germline ends. Germline V gives CDR1 MDHEN, CDR2 SYDVKM. CDR3 length equals 13 residues. The CDR3 loop reads CASTRGFSEEQYF. The CDR3 DNA reads as TGTGCCAGCACGAGGGGGTTTAGTGAAGAGCAGTACTTC.

This rearrangement joins TRBV28 to TRBJ1-3; D is perhaps TRBD1 (5 bases). V was trimmed by 5 bases and J by 0 bases, leaving 20 bases between them. The CDR3 runs 18 residues. Germline V gene sequence: CDR1 MDHEN, CDR2 SYDVKM. The CDR3 sequence is CASSLPSPAGHSGNTIYF. The DNA of the CDR3 is TGTGCCAGCAGTCTCCCGAGTCCCGCCGGACACTCTGGAAACACCATATATTTT.

The V call is TRBV4-3, the J call TRBJ2-5; the D is unclear. This CDR3 has 13 amino acids. Trimming cost V 0 bases and J 1 base, with 3 bases left between them. Germline values: CDR1 LGHNA, CDR2 YSLEER. As DNA, the CDR3 is TGCGCCAGCAGCCAAGAGACCCAAGAGACCCAGTACTTC. This sequence encodes CASSQETQETQYF.

This chain uses TRBV11-2 with TRBJ2-5; D remains ambiguous. The germline V and J ends were trimmed by 1 base and 1 base, with 10 bases remaining between them. The germline V gene has CDR1 SGHAT and CDR2 FQNNGV. The CDR3 is made up of 15 amino acids. This CDR3 reads CASSLGGGPQETQYF. The CDR3 DNA follows: TGTGCCAGCAGCTTAGGTGGCGGCCCCCAAGAGACCCAGTACTTC.

The chain has TRBV19 and TRBJ1-2; D may be TRBD1 (5 bases). Germline loops: CDR1 LNHDA, CDR2 SQIVND (reference sequence). The CDR3 runs 16 residues. V lost 7 bases to trimming and J lost 1 base, with 19 bases between them. The CDR3 protein is CASKRTPTSGNYGYTF. The DNA of the CDR3 is TGTGCCAGTAAAAGGACACCGACCTCGGGTAACTATGGCTACACCTTC.

The chain carries TRBV7-9 and TRBJ2-5; D is undetermined. V was clipped by 5 bases and J by 5 bases, with 18 bases between them. From germline, CDR1 is SEHNR and CDR2 FQNEAQ (reference sequence). The CDR3 has 15 amino acids. As DNA, the CDR3 is TGTGCCAGCAGCCCGTGGGTCAACCTGGGGGAGACCCAGTACTTC. It specifies CASSPWVNLGETQYF.

The genes are TRBV10-3 and TRBJ1-4; D is perhaps TRBD1 (6 bases). V was trimmed by 5 bases and J by 8 bases, leaving 12 bases between them. The germline gives CDR1 ENHRY, CDR2 SYGVKD. The CDR3 sequence is 13 residues long. DNA of the CDR3: TGTGCCATCAGTCAGGGGACCGGAGAAAAACTGTTTTTT. This sequence encodes CAISQGTGEKLFF.

V and J are TRBV5-1 and TRBJ2-2, with D possibly TRBD2 on 6 matching bases. The V gene lost 4 bases and the J gene lost 3 bases, with 13 bases spanning the gap. The CDR3 covers 15 residues. The germline CDR1 and CDR2 sequences are SGHRS and YFSETQ. The chain's CDR3 is CASSRGTSDTGELFF. CDR3 DNA sequence: TGCGCCAGCAGCCGGGGGACCTCAGACACCGGGGAGCTGTTTTTT.

The rearrangement links TRBV11-1 to TRBJ1-5, with D tentatively TRBD1 (5 bases). The CDR3 length is 13 residues. CDR1 is SGHAT, CDR2 FQDESV, per germline (reference sequence). V lost 2 bases and J 7 bases, leaving 9 bases between the germline ends. The CDR3 DNA is TGTGCCAGCAGCTTACAGGGTGGACAGCCCCAGCATTTT. Translated: CASSLQGGQPQHF. The full variable domain, rest sourced from reference TRBV11-1 and TRBJ1-5, is EAEVAQSPRYKITEKSQAVAFWCDPISGHATLYWYRQILGQGPELLVQFQDESVVDDSQLPKDRFSAERLKGVDSTLKIQPAELGDSAMYLCASSLQGGQPQHFGDGTRLSIL.

The gene calls are TRBV28 and TRBJ1-2; 7 nucleotides agree with TRBD1. Trimming removed 7 bases from V and 2 bases from J; junction bases left unmatched: 13. This CDR3 spans 16 amino acids. Germline lookup yields CDR1 MDHEN and CDR2 SYDVKM. The CDR3 region is CASNFAPGTANYGYTF. The DNA for the CDR3 is TGTGCCAGCAACTTCGCTCCCGGGACAGCAAACTATGGCTACACCTTC.

This chain links TRBV19 with TRBJ2-7, with TRBD2 matching over 8 bases. This CDR3 has 14 residues. J lost 2 bases, V lost 6 bases, and 6 bases had no gene match. The V gene's germline CDR1 is LNHDA and CDR2 SQIVND (reference sequence). In nucleotides, the CDR3 is TGTGCCAGTAGAAAGACTAGCGCGACCTACGAGCAGTACTTC. Its translation is CASRKTSATYEQYF. The whole variable domain, filled in from reference TRBV19 and TRBJ2-7, reads DGGITQSPKYLFRKEGQNVTLSCEQNLNHDAMYWYRQDPGQGLRLIYYSQIVNDFQKGDIAEGYSVSREKKESFPLTVTSAQKNPTAFYLCASRKTSATYEQYFGPGTRLTVT.

The chain employs TRBV7-2 and TRBJ2-5; 10 nucleotides align to TRBD1. CDR3 size: 18 residues. Germline lookup yields CDR1 SGHTA and CDR2 FQGNSA. With 2 bases clipped from V and 7 bases from J, the junction kept 16 bases outside the gene matches. CDR3 in amino acids: CASSLLPTQTGGRGTQYF. The CDR3 nucleotides read TGTGCCAGCAGCTTATTACCCACCCAGACAGGGGGCCGGGGGACCCAGTACTTC.

The V gene is TRBV28, the J gene TRBJ1-5; the D gene is possibly TRBD1 (5 bases). Looked up from germline, CDR1 is MDHEN and CDR2 is SYDVKM. With 6 bases removed from V and 6 bases from J, the gap between germline ends came to 12 bases. The CDR3 has 13 residues. The chain's CDR3 is CASRTPGLQPQHF. The CDR3 bases are TGTGCCAGCAGGACCCCAGGGCTTCAGCCCCAGCATTTT.

V and J are TRBV4-2 and TRBJ2-1, with TRBD1 matching 9 bases. The CDR3 totals 18 residues. Per the germline V gene, CDR1 is LGHNA and CDR2 is YNFKEQ. Trimming cost V 2 bases and J 2 bases; bases outside gene matches: 10. The CDR3 DNA reads as TGTGCCAGCAGCCAAAATCCCATCCGGGACAGGGCCTACAATGAGCAGTTCTTC. Translated: CASSQNPIRDRAYNEQFF.

J is TRBJ2-7 and V is TRBV7-2; TRBD2 agrees at 8 bases. The trim removed 6 bases at V and 2 bases at J, leaving 9 bases unmatched. The CDR3 loop spans 15 amino acids. Germline CDR1 and CDR2: SGHTA and FQGNSA. The CDR3 reads CASSSGLAKTYEQYF. The CDR3 coding sequence is TGTGCCAGCAGTTCCGGACTAGCCAAGACCTACGAGCAGTACTTC.